This record covers a single T cell receptor (beta chain). Antigen specificity is unknown. Trimming removed 6 bases from V and 0 bases from J, with 9 bases in between. Germline V lookup: CDR1 MNHNS, CDR2 SASEGT. This CDR3 contains 15 residues. The data derive from a study of T cell repertoires in cytomegalovirus infection. The overall study: CMV epitopes that were recently identified and HLA-C-restricted were used alongside well-studied HLA-B-restricted ones. Broader study findings: Using cumulative public TCR beta family frequency, the authors identified those who carried CMV together with the relevant HLA. Clonotypes of TCR beta that were HLA-C-restricted and CMV-specific dominated the ex vivo response.

TCRdb re-derived calls from the reads in MiXCR, one entry per CDR3 protein. The repertoire holds fewer than 650,000 distinct CDR3 sequences, 40% seen once, with more than 40% in the top ten. This TCR was sampled from a human donor in good health (CMV status not recorded). Some clones in this sample may be carry-over from other donors' samples. This material consisted of cultured PBMCs, taken from culture after CMV antigen stimulation. The chain links TRBV6-1 to TRBJ1-6, with no clear D. The CDR3 reads CASRGGSSYNSPLHF. The CDR3 DNA reads TGTGCCAGCAGAGGAGGGAGCTCCTATAATTCACCCCTCCACTTT.